This entry lists 7 T cell receptor beta chains sequenced from one sample in a study of neoadjuvant anti-PD-1 for oral cavity cancer. Sequencing used immunoSEQ multiplex PCR; TCRdb keeps in-frame clones, though not all of them. The sample shows about 14,000 clones, 60% to 75% of them seen only once. Sample: PBMCs, taken before nivolumab (anti-PD-1) treatment. The receptors originated from a person aged 40-85 years with oral cavity squamous cell carcinoma.

This clone was detected once. The chain uses TRBV6-5 and TRBJ2-7; the D is unclear. The V and J ends lost 4 bases and 3 bases respectively, with 10 bases between them. In germline, CDR1 is MNHEY, CDR2 SVGAGI. The CDR3 length is 13 residues. The CDR3: CASSSLRIYEQYF. CDR3 sequence (DNA): TGTGCCAGCAGTTCCCTCAGGATCTACGAGCAGTACTTC.

The V gene is TRBV9, the J gene TRBJ1-2, with TRBD1 matching 8 bases. V shed 4 bases, J shed 2 bases, and the junction held 4 bases outside the gene matches. From germline, CDR1 is SGDLS and CDR2 YYNGEE. CDR3 length: 14 residues. CDR3 amino acids: CASSRQGTNYGYTF. The CDR3 DNA reads TGTGCCAGCAGCAGACAGGGGACCAACTATGGCTACACCTTC.

The V gene is TRBV11-2, the J gene TRBJ1-5; D is unresolved. Germline loops: CDR1 SGHAT, CDR2 FQNNGV. This CDR3 has 12 amino acids. Trimming shortened V by 6 bases and J by 4 bases, and 7 bases separated the two germline ends. The CDR3 here is CASSSNNQPQHF. CDR3 bases: TGTGCCAGCAGTTCAAATAATCAGCCCCAGCATTTT. Together with reference TRBV11-2 and TRBJ1-5, the CDR3 gives the full variable domain: EAGVAQSPRYKIIEKRQSVAFWCNPISGHATLYWYQQILGQGPKLLIQFQNNGVVDDSQLPKDRFSAERLKGVDSTLKIQPAKLEDSAVYLCASSSNNQPQHFGDGTRLSIL.

V is TRBV5-1 and J is TRBJ2-2; D perhaps matches TRBD2 (6 bases). The CDR3 spans 14 residues. Trimming took off 4 bases at V and 3 bases at J, with 10 bases between the two ends. CDR1 is SGHRS and CDR2 is YFSETQ in the germline V gene. The CDR3 coding sequence is TGCGCCAGCAGCGCGGGGTCTTACACCGGGGAGCTGTTTTTT. Amino acids: CASSAGSYTGELFF.

In its sample, this clone was seen once. The chain employs TRBV12-2 and TRBJ1-3. TRBV12-2 is described as a pseudogene. This CDR3 has 18 residues. CDR3 sequence: CASRLAESDGGLGNTIYF. As DNA, the CDR3 is TGTGCAAGTCGCTTAGCGGAGTCTGATGGGGGGCTCGGAAACACCATATATTTT.

The chain combines TRBV7-6 with TRBJ1-1; 8 bases line up with TRBD1. V was clipped by 3 bases and J by 0 bases; unmatched bases: 6. The germline gives CDR1 SGHVS, CDR2 FNYEAQ. This CDR3 spans 16 amino acids. The CDR3 sequence: CASSLRQGALNTEAFF. CDR3 DNA sequence: TGTGCCAGCAGCTTGCGGCAGGGGGCCTTGAACACTGAAGCTTTCTTT.

The chain joins TRBV14 to TRBJ1-5, with D unclear. The CDR3 covers 14 residues. V was shortened by 1 base and J by 1 base, with 5 bases between the two germline ends. Germline loops: CDR1 SGHDN, CDR2 FVKESK. CDR3 DNA: TGTGCCAGCAGCCAAGTTGGGAGCAATCAGCCCCAGCATTTT. This codes for CASSQVGSNQPQHF.